This T cell receptor (beta chain) appears in the sequencing data of a study of T cell repertoires in cytomegalovirus infection. Overall study: The authors relied on CMV epitopes, both recently identified HLA-C-restricted and well-studied HLA-B-restricted. CMV infection together with matching HLA type was indicated by public TCR beta signatures.

The CDR3 is 15 amino acids. Germline V gene data show CDR1 as MGHRA and CDR2 as YSYEKL. V shed 2 bases and J 0 bases; nucleotides not matched to a gene: 3. With regard to this clonotype: The antigen is unknown.

Using its own MiXCR run on the reads, TCRdb lists one record per CDR3 protein. The repertoire holds about 770,000 distinct CDR3 sequences, with roughly 28% as singletons. Material: cultured CD8+ T cells from PBMCs, obtained from culture after CMV antigen stimulation. This chain connects TRBV4-1 to TRBJ1-1; TRBD1 matches at 7 bases. The sequence was collected from a human donor in good health (CMV status not recorded). Some clones in this sample may be carry-over from other donors' samples. The CDR3 protein is CASSQRDSLNTEAFF. CDR3 in DNA: TGCGCCAGCAGCCAAAGGGACAGCCTGAACACTGAAGCTTTCTTT.